The 10 T cell receptor beta chains listed next were all sequenced from one sample in a study of T cell repertoires in cytomegalovirus infection (dated by TCRdb to between 2017 and 2020). This sample was sequenced with an Illumina HiSeq 1500. The public sequencing data were trimmed at Q25 with fastp and processed into clonotypes with MiXCR by TCRdb, which kept only in-frame beta chains. Each entry is one CDR3 protein sequence, shown with its most common DNA and genes. In this sample the table shows approximately 350,000 distinct CDR3 sequences, about 35% of which occur a single time. Together, the top ten hold 13% of the sample. The meaning of the sample's treatment or condition label: in vitro stimulation with specific CMV peptide epitopes to enrich CMV-specific T cells. These receptors have no known antigen. Here the sequenced sample was cultured PBMCs, taken from culture after CMV antigen stimulation. The receptors stem from a human donor in good health (CMV status not recorded). Some clones in this sample may be carry-over from other donors' samples.

The J gene is TRBJ1-4, the V gene TRBV7-2; the D is unclear. CDR3 length: 15 residues. The germline CDR1 and CDR2 sequences are SGHTA and FQGNSA. Between the trimmed V and J ends, which lost 2 bases and 4 bases, there was a span of 11 bases. The CDR3 sequence is CASSLLLGGNEKLFF. In DNA form, the CDR3 reads TGTGCCAGCAGCTTACTGTTAGGCGGTAATGAAAAACTGTTTTTT.

V gene TRBV27 combines with J gene TRBJ2-1, with TRBD2 matching 7 bases. Looked up from germline, CDR1 is MNHEY and CDR2 is SMNVEV (reference sequence). CDR3 length: 12 residues. Trimming cost V 5 bases and J 9 bases; bases outside gene matches: 4. CDR3 nucleotide sequence: TGTGCCAGCAGTAACATAGCGGGTGAGCAGTTCTTC. It specifies CASSNIAGEQFF.

This clonotype has more than one count but fewer than ten. The chain couples TRBV12-3 or TRBV12-4 to TRBJ1-1; perhaps TRBD1 as D (5 bases). CDR3 size: 13 residues. V lost 7 bases and J lost 2, with 11 bases in between. CDR3 residues: CASIGRDNTEAFF. CDR3 sequence (DNA): TGTGCCAGCATCGGCAGGGATAACACTGAAGCTTTCTTT.

J is TRBJ1-3 and V is TRBV5-4; 7 positions match TRBD1. Looked up from germline, CDR1 is SGHNT and CDR2 is YYREEE (reference sequence). This CDR3 contains 17 residues. V lost 0 bases, J lost 0 bases, and 6 bases stayed unmatched. The CDR3: CASSLGGGDSSGNTIYF. The CDR3 bases are TGTGCCAGCAGCTTGGGGGGGGGGGACAGCTCTGGAAACACCATATATTTT.

The chain's CDR3 is CASSLDWHLNTF. CDR3 DNA sequence: TGTGCCAGCAGCTTAGACTGGCATCTCAACACCTTC. The chain joins TRBV7-9 to TRBJ1-2; D uncertain. Germline CDR1 and CDR2: SEHNR and FQNEAQ (reference sequence). Trimming took 1 base from V and 12 from J, leaving 12 bases between them. CDR3 length equals 12 residues. Full variable domain (outside the CDR3, taken from reference TRBV7-9 and TRBJ1-2): DTGVSQNPRHKITKRGQNVTFRCDPISEHNRLYWYRQTLGQGPEFLTYFQNEAQLEKSRLLSDRFSAERPKGSFSTLEIQRTEQGDSAMYLCASSLDWHLNTFGSGTRLTVV.

This chain uses TRBV7-2 with TRBJ1-1; 12 bases line up with TRBD1. Germline V lookup: CDR1 SGHTA, CDR2 FQGNSA. The CDR3 has 16 amino acids. The V and J ends lost 1 base and 6 bases, in that order; junction bases with no gene match: 6. The CDR3 DNA reads TGTGCCAGCAGCTTAGGAGGGACAGGGGGCATGGCTGAAGCTTTCTTT. Translated: CASSLGGTGGMAEAFF.

This clonotype was detected only a few times. The chain carries TRBV9 and TRBJ2-3, with 9 bases lining up with TRBD1. Per the germline V gene, CDR1 is SGDLS and CDR2 is YYNGEE. V shed 6 bases, J shed 3 bases, and the junction held 17 bases outside the gene matches. The CDR3 is made up of 18 amino acids. CDR3 protein: CASNAGTGRSSRTDTQYF. CDR3 coding DNA: TGTGCCAGCAATGCCGGGACAGGGCGGAGTAGTAGGACAGATACGCAGTATTTT.

This clonotype showed up just once. CDR3 sequence: CATSRDLAGADIQYF. CDR3 DNA: TGTGCCACCAGCAGAGATCTAGCGGGAGCGGACATTCAGTACTTC. The chain carries TRBV15 and TRBJ2-4; 10 bases are a match to TRBD2. The ends lost 0 bases at V and 8 bases at J; junction bases unmatched: 4. The germline V gene encodes CDR1 LNHNV and CDR2 YYDKDF (reference sequence). The CDR3 length is 15 residues. The entire variable domain, with the rest obtained from reference TRBV15 and TRBJ2-4, is as follows: DAMVIQNPRYQVTQFGKPVTLSCSQTLNHNVMYWYQQKSSQAPKLLFHYYDKDFNNEADTPDNFQSRRPNTSFCFLDIRSPGLGDTAMYLCATSRDLAGADIQYFGAGTRLSVL.

The V call is TRBV28, the J call TRBJ2-5; D assignment may be TRBD1 or TRBD2 (7 bases each). V dropped 5 bases and J dropped 5 bases, with 18 bases sitting between them. CDR1 is MDHEN and CDR2 is SYDVKM in the germline V gene. This CDR3 is built from 15 residues. This CDR3 reads CASSPPGGARETQYF. For the CDR3, the DNA is TGTGCCAGCAGTCCCCCAGGGGGGGCAAGGGAGACCCAGTACTTC.

The CDR3 nucleotides are TGTGCCAGCGCAACAGGGAATAATTCACCCCTCCACTTT. It is translated as CASATGNNSPLHF. The J gene is TRBJ1-6, the V gene TRBV11-2; possibly TRBD1 for D (6 bases). Germline V gene sequence: CDR1 SGHAT, CDR2 FQNNGV. The V and J ends lost 8 bases and 5 bases respectively, with 10 bases between them. The CDR3 has 13 amino acids. Using reference TRBV11-2 and TRBJ1-6 for the parts outside the CDR3, the full variable domain is EAGVAQSPRYKIIEKRQSVAFWCNPISGHATLYWYQQILGQGPKLLIQFQNNGVVDDSQLPKDRFSAERLKGVDSTLKIQPAKLEDSAVYLCASATGNNSPLHFGNGTRLTVT.